A single sample gave rise to the 29 T cell receptor beta chains below, sequenced in a study of vaccination effects on CD4 cells after COVID-19. Antigen-specific CD4+ T cells were first expanded with viral peptide pools by the ViraFEST assay and only then sequenced. Culturing for more than 9 days preceded CD4+ T cell isolation. None of these healthy vaccinees had been infected with SARS-CoV-2 before vaccination. Data came from immunoSEQ multiplex PCR; TCRdb stores just in-frame clones and leaves some out. The sample shows about 70,000 clones, over 70% of them seen only once. These TCRs' antigens remain unknown. Sequences were derived from CD4+ T cells from PBMCs cultured with SARS-CoV-2 spike peptides, sampled before COVID-19 vaccination. The source of these receptors is a human donor who received a COVID-19 vaccine.

V is TRBV6-1 and J is TRBJ1-2, with D tentatively TRBD1 (5 bases). The ends were cut back, 1 base at V and 5 bases at J, with 11 bases in the middle. The CDR3 spans 14 residues. Germline CDR1 is MNHNS and CDR2 is SASEGT. The CDR3 bases are TGTGCCAGCAGTGAAGGGCCAGGGTCTTATGGCTACACCTTC. This translates into CASSEGPGSYGYTF.

The CDR3 protein is CAWSVRGPGNTIYF. The CDR3 coding sequence is TGTGCCTGGAGTGTACGGGGTCCTGGAAACACCATATATTTT. The chain is built from TRBV30 and TRBJ1-3; no clear D gene. Germline V gene data show CDR1 as GTSNPN and CDR2 as SVGIG (reference sequence). Trimming cost V 0 bases and J 2 bases, with 8 bases left between them. The CDR3 consists of 14 residues.

This rearrangement joins TRBV6-5 to TRBJ1-6; 7 bases agree with TRBD1. CDR3 length equals 14 residues. The germline gives CDR1 MNHEY, CDR2 SVGAGI. Germline trimming cut 4 bases from V and 8 bases from J; bases unmatched to any gene: 5. In DNA, the CDR3 is TGTGCCAGCAGTTCGGACAGGTTCGATTCACCCCTCCACTTT. Translated: CASSSDRFDSPLHF.

This clone was observed once. J is TRBJ2-7 and V is TRBV7-8; D possibly corresponds to TRBD2 (6 bases). V was cut by 5 bases and J by 10 bases, with 15 bases left in between. The CDR3 consists of 12 residues. The germline V gene has CDR1 SGHVS and CDR2 FQNEAQ. The CDR3 nucleotides read TGTGCCAGCAGCCGTCAATTCGGGAGACAGTACGTC. It translates to CASSRQFGRQYV.

This chain links TRBV19 with TRBJ2-1; 11 bases line up with TRBD2. Germline CDR1 is LNHDA and CDR2 is SQIVND (reference sequence). The V gene end was trimmed by 3 bases and the J gene end by 0 bases; junction bases not matched to a gene: 7. This CDR3 is 18 amino acids long. The CDR3 region is CASSIGLAGPSSYNEQFF. The DNA of the CDR3 is TGTGCCAGTAGTATTGGACTAGCGGGTCCAAGCTCCTACAATGAGCAGTTCTTC.

The V gene is TRBV28, the J gene TRBJ1-2; possibly TRBD1 for D (5 bases). The CDR3 contains 13 residues. Germline V gene data show CDR1 as MDHEN and CDR2 as SYDVKM. Trimming left V 10 bases short and J 10 bases short, with 22 bases between. CDR3 nucleotide sequence: TGTGCCACCCAACTCGGGACCCCCAGAGACTACACCTTC. Protein sequence: CATQLGTPRDYTF.

Written as DNA, the CDR3 is TGCGCCAGCAGCTTCAGTTCATTCGGAAACATTCAGTACTTC. Its protein product is CASSFSSFGNIQYF. The chain is built from TRBV4-1 and TRBJ2-4, with D hard to call. CDR1 and CDR2 (germline): MGHRA, YSYEKL. With 5 bases removed from V and 6 bases from J, the gap between germline ends came to 14 bases. The CDR3 spans 14 residues.

V is TRBV5-4 and J is TRBJ2-4; TRBD1 or TRBD2 may be the D gene (5 bases each). Germline V gene lookup returns CDR1 SGHNT and CDR2 YYREEE (reference sequence). CDR3 length: 15 residues. Trimming removed 5 bases from V and 2 bases from J, with 14 bases in between. The CDR3 DNA reads as TGTGCCAGCAGTTCCCGAGGGGTAACCAAAAACATTCAGTACTTC. It yields the protein CASSSRGVTKNIQYF.

The chain employs TRBV7-3 and TRBJ2-7, with D perhaps TRBD1 (6 bases). V was clipped by 4 bases and J by 2 bases, with 12 bases between them. Per the germline V gene, CDR1 is SGHTA and CDR2 is FQGTGA. The CDR3 loop spans 14 amino acids. CDR3 nucleotides: TGTGCCAGCAGCTCCCCGGGACATCCCTACGAGCAGTACGTC. It encodes CASSSPGHPYEQYV.

This rearrangement joins TRBV6-1 to TRBJ2-1; D uncertain. The ends were cut back, 2 bases at V and 0 bases at J, with 11 bases in the middle. CDR1 is MNHNS, CDR2 SASEGT, per germline. The CDR3 runs 16 residues. The CDR3 bases are TGTGCCAGCAGTGAAAACGCGGCCAACTCCTACAATGAGCAGTTCTTC. It specifies CASSENAANSYNEQFF.

The chain uses TRBV15 and TRBJ2-7; unclear D gene. V shed 0 bases and J shed 7 bases, with 16 bases lying between them. There are 15 residues in the CDR3. Germline CDR1 and CDR2: LNHNV and YYDKDF (reference sequence). The CDR3 sequence is CATSRDLNSRSEQYV. The CDR3 DNA follows: TGTGCCACCAGCAGAGATCTTAACAGTCGTAGTGAGCAGTACGTC.

Comments on this clone: Mismatch with germline at one junction end may stem from a read error. The rearrangement links TRBV24-1 to TRBJ2-3; 10 bases match TRBD1. CDR3 size: 14 residues. The germline V gene encodes CDR1 KGHDR and CDR2 SFDVKD. CDR3 in DNA: TGTGTCACCAGTGACAGGGACAGGGGAGATACGCAGTATTTT. Encoded protein: CVTSDRDRGDTQYF.

The chain employs TRBV12-3 or TRBV12-4 and TRBJ2-1, with 7 bases aligning to TRBD2. CDR3 length: 13 residues. Trimming cost V 8 bases and J 0 bases; bases outside gene matches: 1. In DNA form, the CDR3 reads TGTGCCAGCGGGAGGGGCTCCTACAATGAGCAGTTCTTC. Protein sequence: CASGRGSYNEQFF.

The rearrangement links TRBV6-5 to TRBJ1-2, with 7 positions matching TRBD1. Germline V CDR1 and CDR2: MNHEY, SVGAGI. CDR3 length: 15 amino acids. Losses at the gene ends were 2 bases for V and 5 bases for J; bases not matched to a gene: 8. Written as DNA, the CDR3 is TGTGCCAGCAGTTACACGCCGGGACAGAAGTATGGCTACACCTTC. Protein: CASSYTPGQKYGYTF.

This sequence joins TRBV3-1 (or the pseudogene TRBV3-2) and TRBJ1-4, with TRBD1 identical over 8 bases. There are 15 residues in the CDR3. CDR1 LGHDT and CDR2 YNNKEL come from the germline V gene (reference sequence). V dropped 2 bases and J dropped 4; count of bases not matched to a gene: 3. The CDR3 DNA reads TGTGCCAGCAGCCAAACAGGGGGAAGTAATGAAAAACTGTTTTTT. Translation gives CASSQTGGSNEKLFF.

The chain couples TRBV7-8 to TRBJ2-1, with D possibly being TRBD2 (6 bases). The CDR3 totals 13 residues. From germline, CDR1 is SGHVS and CDR2 FQNEAQ. V dropped 4 bases and J dropped 4 bases, with 8 bases sitting between them. The CDR3 DNA follows: TGTGCCAGCAGCTCCGGACTATACAATGAGCAGTTCTTC. It yields the protein CASSSGLYNEQFF.

The rearrangement joins TRBV27 to TRBJ1-3; D gene uncertain. The germline CDR1 and CDR2 sequences are MNHEY and SMNVEV (reference sequence). V was cut by 2 bases and J by 1 base, with 9 bases left in between. This CDR3 spans 15 amino acids. The CDR3 coding sequence is TGTGCCAGCAGTTTAAGGCTTCCTTCTGGAAACACCATATATTTT. It yields the protein CASSLRLPSGNTIYF.

The CDR3 nucleotides are TGTGCCAGCAGTGATCAGGGGGGTTATGAAAAACTGTTTTTT. It yields the protein CASSDQGGYEKLFF. This sequence joins TRBV6-1 and TRBJ1-4, with 7 positions matching TRBD1. The CDR3 is made up of 14 amino acids. V was clipped by 3 bases and J by 6 bases; unmatched bases: 4. CDR1 and CDR2 (germline): MNHNS, SASEGT.

The CDR3 loop is CASSVDGTDYNYGYTF. Here the CDR3 DNA reads TGTGCCAGCAGCGTAGACGGGACAGACTATAACTATGGCTACACCTTC. The chain links TRBV9 to TRBJ1-2, with TRBD1 identical over 7 bases. The J segment lost 1 base and the V segment lost 0 bases, leaving 6 bases of the junction unmatched. This CDR3 is 16 amino acids long. The germline gives CDR1 SGDLS, CDR2 YYNGEE.

The J gene is TRBJ2-5, the V gene TRBV3-1 (or the pseudogene TRBV3-2); maybe TRBD2 (5 bases). This CDR3 has 14 residues. The V end lost 2 bases, the J end lost 5 bases, and 12 bases lay between the germline ends. Germline CDR1 LGHDT, CDR2 YNNKEL (reference sequence). CDR3 bases: TGTGCCAGCAGCCAATCACTAGTAATGGAGACCCAGTACTTC. Protein product: CASSQSLVMETQYF.

The CDR3 nucleotides are TGTGCCAGTAGGAAGACCCCCGGGACGGGAAGGGGCTACACCTTC. This codes for CASRKTPGTGRGYTF. The J gene is TRBJ1-2, the V gene TRBV19, with TRBD1 as a possible D gene (5 bases). Between the trimmed V and J ends, which lost 6 bases and 8 bases, there was a span of 22 bases. This CDR3 is 15 amino acids long. Germline CDR1 and CDR2: LNHDA and SQIVND (reference sequence).

The CDR3 here is CASSLVPGENYGYTF. The CDR3 nucleotides read TGTGCCAGCAGCTTAGTTCCTGGGGAAAACTATGGCTACACCTTC. J is TRBJ1-2 and V is TRBV7-8; D gene unclear. Per the germline V gene, CDR1 is SGHVS and CDR2 is FQNEAQ. Trimming took 1 base from V and 2 from J, leaving 11 bases between them. The CDR3 is made up of 15 amino acids.

The rearrangement joins TRBV10-2 to TRBJ2-7; a possible D gene is TRBD2 (6 bases). The CDR3 extends over 11 amino acids. Germline lookup yields CDR1 WSHSY and CDR2 SAAADI. Trimming cost V 7 bases and J 6 bases, with 10 bases left between them. The CDR3 is CASKEGSEQYV. The CDR3 region has the DNA TGCGCCAGCAAGGAGGGGTCCGAGCAGTACGTC.

The V gene is TRBV11-2, the J gene TRBJ2-5; D not certain. The CDR3 loop spans 15 amino acids. Trimming removed 0 bases at V and 5 bases at J, with 13 bases between. Germline CDR1 reads SGHAT; CDR2 reads FQNNGV. Here the CDR3 DNA reads TGTGCCAGCAGCTTAGAGAAAGGGAACTACGAGACCCAGTACTTC. Translating gives CASSLEKGNYETQYF.

This rearrangement joins TRBV27 to TRBJ2-1; D unresolved. V was trimmed by 4 bases and J by 8 bases, leaving 6 bases between them. The CDR3 spans 11 residues. Germline-derived CDR1 and CDR2 are MNHEY and SMNVEV (reference sequence). CDR3 DNA sequence: TGTGCCAGCAGTTCGGTCGATGAGCAGTTCTTC. Protein product: CASSSVDEQFF.

CDR3 sequence reads: CATSDTTGGQETQYF. CDR3 in DNA: TGTGCCACCAGTGATACCACAGGGGGGCAGGAGACCCAGTACTTC. The rearrangement joins TRBV24-1 to TRBJ2-5; 8 bases agree with TRBD1. With 3 bases clipped from V and 5 bases from J, the junction kept 7 bases outside the gene matches. Germline V gene sequence: CDR1 KGHDR, CDR2 SFDVKD. The CDR3 consists of 15 residues.

The gene calls are TRBV10-1 and TRBJ1-4; D is unresolved. Trimming pared 0 bases from V and 4 bases from J, leaving 9 bases between. This CDR3 has 15 residues. Looked up from germline, CDR1 is WNHNN and CDR2 is SYGVQD (reference sequence). CDR3 protein: CASSESSAGNEKLFF. As DNA, the CDR3 is TGCGCCAGCAGTGAGTCCTCAGCCGGTAATGAAAAACTGTTTTTT.

In this sample, this clone turned up a few times. The V gene is TRBV11-2, the J gene TRBJ1-6; 9 nucleotides match TRBD1. Germline V gene lookup returns CDR1 SGHAT and CDR2 FQNNGV. V trimming: 5 bases; J trimming: 10 bases; junction bases outside the gene matches: 12. This CDR3 spans 16 amino acids. The CDR3 loop reads CASSISGTGLSSPLHF. The CDR3 DNA reads as TGTGCCAGCAGCATTTCCGGGACAGGGCTTAGCTCACCCCTCCACTTT.

The J gene is TRBJ1-1, the V gene TRBV30, with a tentative D call TRBD1 (6 bases). The CDR3 is 13 amino acids. Germline V CDR1 and CDR2: GTSNPN, SVGIG (reference sequence). V shed 2 bases and J shed 4 bases, with 11 bases lying between them. CDR3 nucleotide sequence: TGTGCCTGGAGTAGACAGGCGACCACTGAAGCTTTCTTT. Its translation: CAWSRQATTEAFF.